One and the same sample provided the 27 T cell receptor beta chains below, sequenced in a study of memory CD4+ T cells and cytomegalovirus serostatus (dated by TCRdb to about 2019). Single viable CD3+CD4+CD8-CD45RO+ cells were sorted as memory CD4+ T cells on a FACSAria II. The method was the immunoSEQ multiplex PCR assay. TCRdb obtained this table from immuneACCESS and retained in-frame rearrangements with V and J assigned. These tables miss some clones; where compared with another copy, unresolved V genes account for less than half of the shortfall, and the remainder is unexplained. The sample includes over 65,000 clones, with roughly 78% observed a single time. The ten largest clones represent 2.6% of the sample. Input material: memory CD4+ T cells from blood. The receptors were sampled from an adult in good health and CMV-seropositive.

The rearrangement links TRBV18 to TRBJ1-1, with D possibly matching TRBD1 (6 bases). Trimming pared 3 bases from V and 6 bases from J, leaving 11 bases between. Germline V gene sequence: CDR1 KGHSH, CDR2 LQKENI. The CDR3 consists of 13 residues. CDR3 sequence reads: CASSPRGGPEAFF. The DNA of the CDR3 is TGTGCCAGCTCACCTCGTGGGGGGCCTGAAGCTTTCTTT.

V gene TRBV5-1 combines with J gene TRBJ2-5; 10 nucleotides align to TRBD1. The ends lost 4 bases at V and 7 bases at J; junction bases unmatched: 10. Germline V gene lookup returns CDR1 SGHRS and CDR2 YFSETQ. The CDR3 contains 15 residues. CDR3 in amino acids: CASSLLTGGLGTQYF. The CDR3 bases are TGCGCCAGCAGCCTGCTGACAGGGGGCCTGGGGACCCAGTACTTC.

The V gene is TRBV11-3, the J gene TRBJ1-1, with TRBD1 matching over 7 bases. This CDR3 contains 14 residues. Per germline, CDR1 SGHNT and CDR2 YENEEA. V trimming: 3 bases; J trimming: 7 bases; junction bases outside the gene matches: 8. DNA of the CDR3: TGTGCCAGCAGCTTTCGGACAGGACTTGGTGAAGCTTTCTTT. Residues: CASSFRTGLGEAFF.

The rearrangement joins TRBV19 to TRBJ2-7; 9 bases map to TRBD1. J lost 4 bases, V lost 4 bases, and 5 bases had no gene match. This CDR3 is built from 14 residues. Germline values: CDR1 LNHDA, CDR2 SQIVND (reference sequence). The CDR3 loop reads CASSRTGVEYEQYV. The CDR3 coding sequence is TGTGCCAGTAGTAGGACAGGGGTAGAGTACGAGCAGTACGTC.

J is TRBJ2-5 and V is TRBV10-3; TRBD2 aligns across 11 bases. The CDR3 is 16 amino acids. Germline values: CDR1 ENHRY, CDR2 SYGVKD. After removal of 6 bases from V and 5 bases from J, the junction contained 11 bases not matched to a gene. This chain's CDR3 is CAIRGTSGAAGETQYF. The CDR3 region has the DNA TGTGCCATCAGGGGGACTAGCGGTGCGGCGGGGGAGACCCAGTACTTC.

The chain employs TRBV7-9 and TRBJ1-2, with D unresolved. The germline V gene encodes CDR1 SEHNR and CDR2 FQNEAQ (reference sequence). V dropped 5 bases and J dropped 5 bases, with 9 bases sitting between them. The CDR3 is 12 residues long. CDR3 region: CASSESDYGYTF. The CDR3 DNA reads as TGTGCCAGCAGCGAGTCAGATTATGGCTACACCTTC.

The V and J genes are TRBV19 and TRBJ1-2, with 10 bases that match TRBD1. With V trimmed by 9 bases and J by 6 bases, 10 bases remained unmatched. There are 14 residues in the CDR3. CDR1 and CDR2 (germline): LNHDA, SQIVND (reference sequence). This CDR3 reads CASSRQGARDGYTF. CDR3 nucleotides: TGTGCCAGCAGTCGACAGGGGGCGCGGGATGGCTACACCTTC.

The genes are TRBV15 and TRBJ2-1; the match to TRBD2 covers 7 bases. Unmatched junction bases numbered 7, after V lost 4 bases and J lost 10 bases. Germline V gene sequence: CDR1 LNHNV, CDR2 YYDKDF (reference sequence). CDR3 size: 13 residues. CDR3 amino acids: CATSTRLAGEQFF. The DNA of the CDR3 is TGTGCCACCAGCACGCGACTAGCAGGCGAGCAGTTCTTC.

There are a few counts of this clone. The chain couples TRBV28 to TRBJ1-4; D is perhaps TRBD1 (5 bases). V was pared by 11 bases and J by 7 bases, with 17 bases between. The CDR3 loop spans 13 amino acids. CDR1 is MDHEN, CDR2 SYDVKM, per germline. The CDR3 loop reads CAGSGRQTEKLFF. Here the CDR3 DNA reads TGTGCCGGCTCAGGGAGGCAAACTGAAAAACTGTTTTTT.

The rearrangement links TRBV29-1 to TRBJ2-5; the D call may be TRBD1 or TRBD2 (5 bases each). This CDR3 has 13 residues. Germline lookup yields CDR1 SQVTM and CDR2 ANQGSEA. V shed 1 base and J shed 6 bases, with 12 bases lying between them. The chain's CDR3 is CSVEARGAQTQYF. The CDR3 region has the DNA TGCAGCGTTGAAGCCCGAGGGGCGCAGACCCAGTACTTC.

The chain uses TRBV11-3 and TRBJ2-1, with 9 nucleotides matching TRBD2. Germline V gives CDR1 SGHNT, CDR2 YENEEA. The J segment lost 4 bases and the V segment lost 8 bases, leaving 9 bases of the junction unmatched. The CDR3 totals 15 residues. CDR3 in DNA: TGTGCCAGCGCTAGGCGGGAGGGCCCGTACAATGAGCAGTTCTTC. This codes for CASARREGPYNEQFF.

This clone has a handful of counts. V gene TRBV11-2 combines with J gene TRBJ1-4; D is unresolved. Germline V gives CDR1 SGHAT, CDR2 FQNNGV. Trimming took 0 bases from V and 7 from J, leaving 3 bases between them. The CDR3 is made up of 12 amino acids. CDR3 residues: CASSLEGEKLFF. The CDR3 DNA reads TGTGCCAGCAGCTTAGAGGGTGAAAAACTGTTTTTT.

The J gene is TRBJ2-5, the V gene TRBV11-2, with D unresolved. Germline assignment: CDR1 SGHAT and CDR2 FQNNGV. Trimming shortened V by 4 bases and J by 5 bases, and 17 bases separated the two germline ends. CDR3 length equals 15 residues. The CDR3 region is CASSSQIGVWETQYF. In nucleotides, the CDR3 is TGTGCCAGCAGCTCCCAAATTGGGGTGTGGGAGACCCAGTACTTC.

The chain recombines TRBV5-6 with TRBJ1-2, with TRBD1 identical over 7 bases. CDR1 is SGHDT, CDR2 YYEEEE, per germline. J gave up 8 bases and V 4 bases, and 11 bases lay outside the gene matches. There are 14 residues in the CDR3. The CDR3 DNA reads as TGTGCCAGCAGCCTTAAGGACAGGTGGGGCGGCTACACCTTC. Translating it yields CASSLKDRWGGYTF.

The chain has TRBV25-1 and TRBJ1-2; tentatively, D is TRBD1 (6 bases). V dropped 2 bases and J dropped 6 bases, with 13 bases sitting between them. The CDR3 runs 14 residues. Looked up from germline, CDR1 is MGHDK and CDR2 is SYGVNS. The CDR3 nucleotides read TGTGCCAGCAGTGAAGTGGTGGGGGCGCATGGCTACACCTTC. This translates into CASSEVVGAHGYTF.

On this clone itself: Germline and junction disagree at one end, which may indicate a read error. The CDR3 nucleotides read TGTGCCAGCAGTGACTCCCGAAGGGCCTACGAGCAGTACTTC. Translating it yields CASSDSRRAYEQYF. The V call is TRBV6-5, the J call TRBJ2-7; the D is unclear. CDR3 length: 14 amino acids. The V gene's germline CDR1 is MNHEY and CDR2 SVGAGI.

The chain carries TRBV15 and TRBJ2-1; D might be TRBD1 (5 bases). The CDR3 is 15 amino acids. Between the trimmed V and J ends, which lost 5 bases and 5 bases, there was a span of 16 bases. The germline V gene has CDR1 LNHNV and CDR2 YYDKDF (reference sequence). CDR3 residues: CATSGLSSGNNEQFF. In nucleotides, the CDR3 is TGTGCCACCAGCGGTCTATCTTCAGGGAACAATGAGCAGTTCTTC.

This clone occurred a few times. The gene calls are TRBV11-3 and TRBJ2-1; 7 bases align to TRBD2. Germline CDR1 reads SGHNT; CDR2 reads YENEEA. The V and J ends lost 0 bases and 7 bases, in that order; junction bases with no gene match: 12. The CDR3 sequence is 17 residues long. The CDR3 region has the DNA TGTGCCAGCAGCTTAGAGTGGGGCGCGGGAGTGAGGAATGAGCAGTTCTTC. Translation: CASSLEWGAGVRNEQFF.

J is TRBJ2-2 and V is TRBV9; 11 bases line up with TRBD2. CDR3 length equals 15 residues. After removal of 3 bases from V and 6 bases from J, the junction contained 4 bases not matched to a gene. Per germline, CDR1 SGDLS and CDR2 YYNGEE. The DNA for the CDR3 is TGTGCCAGCAGCGGTAGCGGGGGGGCACCCGGGGAGCTGTTTTTT. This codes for CASSGSGGAPGELFF.

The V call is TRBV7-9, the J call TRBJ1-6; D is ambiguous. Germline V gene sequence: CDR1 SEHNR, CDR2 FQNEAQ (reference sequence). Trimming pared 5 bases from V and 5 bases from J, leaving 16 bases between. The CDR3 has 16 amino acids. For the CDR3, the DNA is TGTGCCAGCAGCCAGCATGTGACCGGGGATAATTCACCCCTCCACTTT. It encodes CASSQHVTGDNSPLHF.

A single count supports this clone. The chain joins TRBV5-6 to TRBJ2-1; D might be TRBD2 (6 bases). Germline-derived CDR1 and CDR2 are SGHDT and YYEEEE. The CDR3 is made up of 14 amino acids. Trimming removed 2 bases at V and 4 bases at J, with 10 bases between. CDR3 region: CASSFSSAYNEQFF. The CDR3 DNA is TGTGCCAGCAGCTTTTCTAGCGCTTACAATGAGCAGTTCTTC.

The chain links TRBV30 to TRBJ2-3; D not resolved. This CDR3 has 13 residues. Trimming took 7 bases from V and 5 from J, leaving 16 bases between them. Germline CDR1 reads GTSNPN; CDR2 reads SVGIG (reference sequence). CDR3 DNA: TGTGCCTACGAGGTCTTTCGAGGAGATACGCAGTATTTT. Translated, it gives CAYEVFRGDTQYF.

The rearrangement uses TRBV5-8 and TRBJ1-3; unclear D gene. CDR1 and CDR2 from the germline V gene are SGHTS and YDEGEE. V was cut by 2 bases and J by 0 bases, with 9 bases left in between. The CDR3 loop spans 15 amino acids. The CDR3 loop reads CASSFRGLSGNTIYF. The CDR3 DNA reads TGTGCCAGCAGCTTTCGAGGGCTCTCTGGAAACACCATATATTTT.

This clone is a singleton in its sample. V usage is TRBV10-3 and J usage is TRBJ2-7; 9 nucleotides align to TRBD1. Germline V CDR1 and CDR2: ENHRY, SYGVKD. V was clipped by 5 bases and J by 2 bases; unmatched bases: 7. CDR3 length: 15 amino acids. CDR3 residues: CAISTSGTGTYEQYF. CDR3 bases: TGTGCCATCAGTACCTCCGGGACAGGGACCTACGAGCAGTACTTC.

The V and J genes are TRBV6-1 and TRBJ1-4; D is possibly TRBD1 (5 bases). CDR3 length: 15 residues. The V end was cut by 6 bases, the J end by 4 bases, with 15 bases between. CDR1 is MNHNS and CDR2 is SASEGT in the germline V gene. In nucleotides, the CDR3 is TGTGCCAGCAGCTCTCAGGGAGGAAGTAATGAAAAACTGTTTTTT. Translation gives CASSSQGGSNEKLFF.

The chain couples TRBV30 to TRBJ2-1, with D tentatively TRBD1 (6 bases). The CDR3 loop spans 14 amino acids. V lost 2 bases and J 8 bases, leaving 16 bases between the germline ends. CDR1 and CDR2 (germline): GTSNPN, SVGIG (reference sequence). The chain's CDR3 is CAWSSKQGLDEQFF. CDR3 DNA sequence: TGTGCCTGGAGTTCGAAACAGGGTCTCGATGAGCAGTTCTTC.

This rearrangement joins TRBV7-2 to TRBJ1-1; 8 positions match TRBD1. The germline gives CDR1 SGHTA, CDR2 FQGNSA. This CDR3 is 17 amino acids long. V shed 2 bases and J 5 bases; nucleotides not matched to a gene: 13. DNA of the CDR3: TGTGCCAGCAGCTTAAGGTGGGCCGGACAGGGAAGGACTGAAGCTTTCTTT. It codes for CASSLRWAGQGRTEAFF.